One sample yielded the 2 T cell receptor beta chains listed below, sequenced in a study of tumor and adjacent non-tumor tissue in lung cancer. Three rounds of nested PCR, following a modified ARM-PCR protocol, produced the TCRbeta library. TCRdb passed the multiplex PCR reads through MiXCR, listing each CDR3 protein once. The sample gives about 77,000 distinct CDR3 sequences, over 65% of which show up once; 30% to 50% is in the top ten. RNA was extracted from bulk tissue without any cell sorting. This non-tumor lung sample came from over 3 cm beyond the tumor edge. The sample consisted of distant non-tumor lung tissue. The receptors shown here come from a man aged 70-80 years with non-small cell lung cancer.

A note on this clonotype: At one end, the junction sequence differs from germline, possibly due to a read error. The rearrangement links TRBV6-2 or TRBV6-3 to TRBJ2-5, with TRBD1 identical over 9 bases. Germline CDR1 reads MNHEY; CDR2 reads SVGEGT. The CDR3 totals 16 residues. CDR3 nucleotide sequence: TGTGTCAGCAGCCTCCGTGGACAGGGGATTCGGGTGACCCAGTACTTC. Residues: CVSSLRGQGIRVTQYF.

The chain carries TRBV10-3 and TRBJ1-5; TRBD2 agrees at 8 bases. The J call may be faulty, since TRBJ2-3 better matches the DNA end. Germline lookup yields CDR1 ENHRY and CDR2 SYGVKD. The CDR3 sequence is 13 residues long. CDR3 protein: CAIRGGGNQPQYF. In DNA, the CDR3 is TGTGCCATTCGGGGGGGGGGCAATCAGCCCCAGTATTTT.